This TCR beta chain is from a study of blood T cell repertoires in COVID-19 (dated by TCRdb to the early 2020s). At the level of the whole study: Samples covering the acute and convalescent phases of COVID-19 were provided by collaborators in the United States, Italy and Spain. The repertoires were made available in a free public database intended to serve as a resource for research on the immune response to SARS-CoV-2. Nearly every sample came with metadata listing a de-identified subject ID, COVID-19 status, age in years and sex. Samples were obtained from the ongoing ImmuneRACE study (first 160 participants) and from approximately 1,200 subjects provided by 6 global collaborators. Where HLA class I and class II types were available, the types were taken from metadata supplied by the sample provider, not from assay-based typing. The material from the prospective study consisted of cDNA or gDNA derived from T cells, B-cell-depleted T cells, or PBMCs. Deeply sampled blood TCRbeta repertoires from subjects exposed to, actively infected with, or recovered from COVID-19 were included in the dataset.

Spanning cysteine to phenylalanine, the CDR3 consists of 15 amino acids. Only CDR3 DNA is held: 45 bases, read in frame from base 1. For this chain, trimming is 4 bases at the V end and 6 bases at the J end, and the number of junction bases without a gene match is 10. From the germline V gene, CDR1 is SGHRS and CDR2 is YFSETQ. The investigation overall reported the following: The quantity of clinical and demographic metadata differed by source and by participant and was supplied without curation.

In the prospective study, participants were about 18 to 89 years old, resided in approximately 25 geographic areas of the United States, and were enrolled through a virtual design. To assign participants to cohorts, the prospective study relied on clinical history that participants themselves reported in a screening survey and a study questionnaire. In the prospective study, mobile phlebotomists collected whole blood, serum and a nasopharyngeal or oropharyngeal swab from each participant. Participants in the prospective study had the option to provide additional blood draws and questionnaires over a roughly two-month period. Before DNA extraction, blood samples from the prospective study were shipped at room temperature or frozen. TCRbeta CDR3 regions were amplified from genomic DNA by means of the immunoSEQ Assay, a bias-controlled multiplex PCR. The study's own analysis went as follows. The number of nucleated cells in each sample was estimated by amplification of reference gene primers within the assay. To quantify the absolute abundance of each unique TCRbeta CDR3 rearrangement, sequence reads were collapsed and filtered. For each sample, productive Simpson clonality was calculated by taking the square root of Simpson's diversity index across productive rearrangements. The table comes from immuneACCESS by way of TCRdb, which keeps in-frame sequences with V and J called. Part of the clones is missing from these tables; in studies checked, under half for an unresolved V gene and the rest for unknown reasons. Clone size and V and J calls were adopted from that table, with D and trimming inferred from the DNA. This sample has approximately 250,000 clones in its table, and approximately 88% of those were observed once. The ten largest clones take up roughly 1.2% of the sample.

About this clone itself: Which antigen it targets is not known. Within one base of it there is no much larger clone, and no base qualities were kept.

The sequence links TRBV5-1 to TRBJ1-2, and 9 bases in between align with TRBD1. The sequenced sample consisted of PBMCs or T cells enriched from blood (not recorded which). The source is a woman aged 40 to 50 with acute COVID-19. In nucleotide form, the sequence is TGCGCCAGCAGCGGGACAGGGTTAGTTAGGGATGGCTACACCTTC. Translated, it reads CASSGTGLVRDGYTF.